The rows below give T cell receptor beta chains drawn from one sample of a study of blood T cell repertoires in COVID-19. Assay used: immunoSEQ multiplex PCR; TCRdb lists only in-frame clones, some missing. The repertoire consists of 300,000 to 450,000 clones, with about 80% occurring once and the leading ten covering more than 0.95%. Specimen: peripheral blood. Source of these receptors: a human donor with acute or convalescent COVID-19. The donor label of this sample is uncertain. Both conserved end residues are part of each CDR3. A D gene is named only where the DNA matches it firmly. Some rows have no size entry. The others give once, few or many, or a class for an expanded clone.

NA	NA	TRBV5-1	TRBJ1-4	TGCGCCAGCAGCTTGCGGGGGTCAACTAATGAAAAACTGTTTTTT	CASSLRGSTNEKLFF
NA	TRBD2	TRBV5-1	TRBJ2-1	TGCGCCAGCAGCTCTAGCGGGACGGGCAATGAGCAGTTCTTC	CASSSSGTGNEQFF
NA	NA	TRBV21-1	TRBJ1-2	TGTGCCAGCAGCAGGGAGACAGGTATCGACTATGGCTACACCTTC	CASSRETGIDYGYTF
NA	NA	TRBV15	TRBJ1-4	TGTGCCACCAGCAGACCGAATGAAAAACTGTTTTTT	CATSRPNEKLFF
few	NA	TRBV12-3/TRBV12-4	TRBJ1-6	TGTGCCAGCAGTCGACAGAACCATTCACCCCTCCACTTT	CASSRQNHSPLHF
NA	NA	TRBV5-6	TRBJ1-2	TGTGCCAGCACGTTCTCGGACAACATACCAACTAACTATGGCTACACCTTC	CASTFSDNIPTNYGYTF
NA	NA	TRBV18	TRBJ1-5	TGTGCCAGCTCCCAGATTATAGCAGAATACAATCAGCCCCAGCATTTT	CASSQIIAEYNQPQHF
NA	NA	TRBV7-9	TRBJ2-2	TGTGCCAGCAGGGGGGGAACGAACACCGGGGAGCTGTTTTTT	CASRGGTNTGELFF
NA	NA	TRBV6-6	TRBJ1-4	TGTGCCAGCACGGGGGTGGATGAAAAACTGTTTTTT	CASTGVDEKLFF
NA	NA	TRBV7-2	TRBJ1-6	TGTGCCAGCAGCTTATTGAGACAGAGTCATTCACCCCTCCACTTT	CASSLLRQSHSPLHF